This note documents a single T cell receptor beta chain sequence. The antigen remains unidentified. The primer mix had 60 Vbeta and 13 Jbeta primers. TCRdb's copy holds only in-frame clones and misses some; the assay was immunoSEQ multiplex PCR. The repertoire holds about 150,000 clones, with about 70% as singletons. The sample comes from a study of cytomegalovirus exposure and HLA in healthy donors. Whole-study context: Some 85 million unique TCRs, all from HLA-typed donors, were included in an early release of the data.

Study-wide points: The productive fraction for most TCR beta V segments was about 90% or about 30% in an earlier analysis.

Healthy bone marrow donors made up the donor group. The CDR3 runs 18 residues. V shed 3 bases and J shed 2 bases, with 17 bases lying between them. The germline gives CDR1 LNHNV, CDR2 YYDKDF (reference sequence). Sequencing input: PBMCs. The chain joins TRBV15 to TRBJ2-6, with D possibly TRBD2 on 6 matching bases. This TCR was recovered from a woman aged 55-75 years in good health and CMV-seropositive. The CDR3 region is CATSSQIFAGPGANVLTF. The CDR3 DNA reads TGTGCCACCAGCAGCCAAATTTTTGCGGGGCCTGGGGCCAACGTCCTGACTTTC.